This T cell receptor (beta chain) appears in the sequencing data of a study of cytomegalovirus exposure and HLA in healthy donors (dated by TCRdb to 2016 to 2017). With respect to the entire study: An earlier analysis of several hundred of the donors reported under 300 Gb of sequence data and roughly 120 million unique TCR beta sequences obtained from approximately 180 million T cells. Approximately 310 gigabases of sequencing data and approximately 85 million unique TCR sequences were included in an early release covering several hundred HLA-typed donors. Among the roughly 400 genotyped donors, approximately 81% belonged to the genetic ancestry cluster associated with self-reported Caucasian donors. The study aimed to test whether cataloging public T cell receptors could reveal signatures of past pathogen exposure. The study used immunosequencing to profile the T cell repertoires of 600 to 850 subjects and linked those repertoires to cytomegalovirus serostatus. In addition to the first cohort of 666 subjects, a separate validation cohort of 130 or so different subjects was used. To predict cytomegalovirus infection status, the study brought together high-throughput TCR immunosequencing, statistical association of individual TCRs with disease status, and machine learning. A later analysis re-analyzed previously published TCR beta repertoires from 660 or so donors and added high-resolution HLA genotyping to study TCR occurrence patterns. Rather than drawing on any new phenotypic data, the later analysis identified candidate immune exposures from TCR beta sequences and the way those sequences occurred across donors. An earlier analysis of 500 to 750 of the donors applied high-throughput TCR beta sequencing to assess whether each TCR beta V gene segment acted as functional or pseudogenic. Donor age, sex, ethnicity and CMV serostatus were collected together with the repertoire data. A later genetic analysis took genome-wide SNP genotypes for about 55% of the roughly 670 donors and used that subset as a discovery cohort. All discovery cohort repertoires had been generated on a single sequencing platform. HLA typing covered class I and class II loci at four-digit resolution. Typing coverage varied by locus: 629-630 donors for A, B, C, DRB1 and DQB1; more than 500 for DQA1; about 600 for DPA1; about 450 for DPB1. Roughly 5 DR-DQ haplotypes were treated as single units for association and clustering because of strong linkage in the cohort. On average, approximately 250,000 unique TCR beta nucleotide sequences were sequenced per donor among a few hundred genotyped donors of the cohort, with 15% to 20% of those sequences being non-productive. Study-wide findings and limitations: In a later analysis, some 17,000 TCR beta sequences were associated with specific HLA alleles at a false discovery rate of 0.05. V-gene and J-gene trimming of TCR beta chains was associated with a missense DCLRE1C variant in a later genetic analysis, and the association was replicated in an independent cohort. In vitro tests confirmed that a few of the cytomegalovirus-associated TCR beta chains recognize cytomegalovirus antigens. In a later genetic analysis, fewer N-insertions in productive TCRs were reported among donors in an Asian-associated ancestry cluster than the 666-donor mean. The earlier analysis of about 600 of the donors excluded some 15 rarely observed V segments, including chromosome 9 orphons, because counts were too low. The authors suggested that the approach could potentially be generalized to other disease states and immunological phenotypes. Presence/absence analyses assumed roughly uniform sequencing depth across donors, an assumption that may not hold. Some IMGT-functional V segments, including TRBV6-2 and TRBV6-3, could not be distinguished by the 87-base-pair reads and were therefore excluded. A cluster of highly shared sequence variants was judged likely to represent a technical artifact of the sequencing pipeline. An earlier analysis of some 590 of the donors showed that most TCR beta V segments appeared in productive rearrangements either about 87% or about 30% of the time, which broadly matched IMGT annotations. Linkage disequilibrium might explain the correlated functional status among segregating V segments, but an unknown experimental factor could not be excluded. In the study, approximately 150 TCR beta chains were listed as associated with cytomegalovirus. A further reported finding was that TCR beta sequences accurately predicted the HLA-A and HLA-B alleles for most subjects in the first cohort. Cytomegalovirus status was reported to be diagnosed by the classifier with high specificity and sensitivity in both the original and validation cohorts. A later analysis reported that several top co-occurrence clusters appeared linked to parvovirus B19, influenza, CMV and Epstein-Barr virus. In a later analysis, HLA-associated TCR beta chains were found to be more clonally expanded and to have lower generation probabilities than equally common non-associated chains. A later analysis found that most CMV-associated TCR beta chains appeared HLA-restricted, with HLA associations seemingly driven largely by CMV exposure. The cohort was sequenced for TCR beta chains only, and without alpha or paired-chain data the features that could be detected were limited. Across donors, most TCR sequences were observed very rarely, whereas some public TCRs were present in many individuals. When HLA alleles, especially DR and DQ, strongly co-occurred, TCR associations were difficult to assign to individual alleles. According to a later analysis, TCR association rates differed among HLA loci, with DRB1 alleles showing the most associated TCRs and HLA-C alleles showing the fewest. Because HLA typing was missing for some donors at each locus, association tests included only the typed subset. The only immune exposure information available for the cohort was CMV serostatus.

About this clone: Its target antigen remains unknown. Base qualities are missing; no much larger clone stands one base away.

The library was obtained by the immunoSEQ multiplex PCR assay. For the multiplex PCR, a mixture combining 60 forward primers for TCR Vbeta segments and 13 reverse primers for TCR Jbeta segments was used. The CDR3 region of rearranged TCR beta genes was amplified from genomic DNA by a multiplex PCR assay. On the Illumina HiSeq System, the amplified TCR beta libraries were sequenced as 87-base-pair reads. As for how the authors treated the data: Across the roughly 640 repertoires, a later analysis counted tens of millions of unique TCR beta chains, 9.5 million to 12 million of which were shared by at least two donors. A nearest-neighbor algorithm error-corrected the raw reads and collapsed the reads into unique sequences, merging closely related sequences to remove PCR and sequencing errors. V, D and J gene segments were assigned by aligning CDR3 sequences to IMGT reference sequences. Each retained sequence needed at least a six-nucleotide match to both a V gene segment and a J gene segment. Rearrangements were called productive when the CDR3 lacked stop codons and stayed in frame with V and J; all others were non-productive. CDR3 was defined according to IMGT convention as the region running from the second conserved V-encoded cysteine to the conserved J-encoded phenylalanine. Sequences without an unambiguous match to a single V gene segment were excluded from the earlier analysis of 587 of the donors. An earlier analysis of around 600 of the donors classified V segments as functional when productive rearrangements were above 56.7% and as segregating when the standard deviation between donors was above 5%. To diagnose cytomegalovirus status from the catalog of TCR beta chain sequences, a statistical classification framework was built. A later analysis assigned V and J genes by comparing TCR nucleotide sequences with IMGT/GENE-DB human TR gene sequences. A later analysis assigned CDR3 sequences and most-parsimonious VDJ recombination scenarios with the TCRdist pipeline. In a later analysis, each TCR beta chain was defined by its CDR3 amino acid sequence together with its V-gene family, and reads without a unique V-gene family were excluded. A later analysis removed 592 highly shared, low-generation-probability nucleotide sequences to deal with suspected cross-contamination and a sequencing artifact. In a later analysis, a clonal expansion index for each public chain was calculated from normalized within-repertoire ranks of inferred template counts. In a later analysis, generation probabilities were computed using a VDJ recombination model fitted to out-of-frame rearrangements, and the results were checked against IGoR. Hypergeometric tests were used in a later analysis to score TCR-TCR, TCR-HLA and TCR-CMV co-occurrence, with a repertoire-size bias correction applied to the TCR pairs. False discovery rates were estimated in a later analysis by permuting HLA or CMV assignments 20 times. A later analysis grouped co-occurring TCRs with DBSCAN, adding TCRdist sequence similarity when clustering within HLA-allele-positive subsets. Repertoires with fewer than 30,000 or more than 120,000 public chains were left out of co-occurrence clustering, as were several repertoires with anomalous nucleotide sharing. Drawn from immuneACCESS, this table holds only the in-frame rearrangements with V and J called that TCRdb kept. Clones are partly lost; checked studies trace under half to an unresolved V gene and leave the rest unexplained. D and trimming come from the DNA, and the V and J calls and clone size come from that table. The sample yields 120,000 or so clones; about 71% were counted once. The ten largest clones take up around 3.3% of the sample.

After removal of 5 bases from V and 6 bases from J, the junction retains 8 bases not matched to a gene. CDR1 and CDR2 were assigned from the germline V gene as SGHVS and FQNEAQ. The CDR3, cysteine through phenylalanine, is 15 amino acids long. The kept DNA is CDR3 alone, 45 bases in frame from the first base. The cohort was made up of 500 to 850 healthy bone marrow donors. At the time of sampling, every cohort member was nominally healthy, though immune exposures that went unrecorded were likely present. The donor tested CMV seronegative, placing the donor among the 350 or so seronegative members of the cohort. A peripheral blood sample was collected from each donor, and TCR beta sequencing was performed on peripheral blood mononuclear cells. Genomic DNA was extracted from the blood cell samples with the Qiagen DNeasy Blood Extraction Kit.

This TCR was recovered from a woman aged 45-60 years in good health and CMV-seronegative. Sequencing was performed on PBMCs. The rearrangement joined TRBV7-8 to TRBJ1-5, and 9 junctional nucleotides match TRBD1. The encoded CDR3 is CASSRRDRAIQPQHF. The DNA sequence is as follows: TGTGCCAGCAGCCGCCGGGACAGGGCCATTCAGCCCCAGCATTTT.